These 2 T cell receptor beta chains were sequenced from one sample in a study of PD-1 blockade in classical Hodgkin lymphoma. Time point meaning: cycle 4 day 1 (C4D1), after 5 to 7 weeks of nivolumab. Every single patient, without exception, relapsed after autologous stem cell transplantation, and brentuximab vedotin exposure varied. Produced via immunoSEQ multiplex PCR; TCRdb's table is partial and in-frame only. The sample yields 100,000 or so clones, about nine tenths seen once. The source was peripheral blood mononuclear cells (PBMCs), collected before the fourth cycle of nivolumab. The receptors were gathered from a human donor with classical Hodgkin lymphoma.

The chain is built from TRBV6-1 and TRBJ1-5; no firm D call. This CDR3 contains 11 residues. Looked up from germline, CDR1 is MNHNS and CDR2 is SASEGT. V gave up 4 bases and J gave up 6 bases, with 4 bases separating them. Written as DNA, the CDR3 is TGTGCCAGCAGTGGAAGTCAGCCCCAGCATTTT. Translating it yields CASSGSQPQHF.

The gene calls are TRBV11-2 and TRBJ2-1, with 8 nucleotides matching TRBD2. The CDR3 runs to 16 residues. Per the germline V gene, CDR1 is SGHAT and CDR2 is FQNNGV. With 5 bases clipped from V and 2 bases from J, the junction kept 8 bases outside the gene matches. The CDR3, as DNA: TGTGCCAGCAGCATCCAAGCGGGAGCAGCCTACAATGAGCAGTTCTTC. Translation: CASSIQAGAAYNEQFF.